These 20 T cell receptor beta chains were sequenced from one sample in a study of blood T cell repertoires in COVID-19. The data were produced by immunoSEQ multiplex PCR, yet TCRdb's version contains in-frame clones alone and is incomplete. The table records about 210,000 clones, around 82% of them present only once. The specimen was peripheral blood. These receptors were taken from a middle-aged woman with acute or convalescent COVID-19.

The chain combines TRBV18 with TRBJ2-1, with 12 bases lining up with TRBD2. This CDR3 has 16 amino acids. The V segment lost 3 bases and the J segment 7 bases; nucleotides outside the gene matches: 7. Germline CDR1 KGHSH, CDR2 LQKENI. The CDR3 loop is CASSPRTSGTLNEQFF. DNA for the CDR3: TGTGCCAGCTCACCCCGGACTAGCGGGACTTTGAATGAGCAGTTCTTC.

The rearrangement links TRBV25-1 to TRBJ2-7; TRBD1 might be the D (6 bases). Trimming removed 4 bases from V and 2 bases from J, with 12 bases in between. Germline V lookup: CDR1 MGHDK, CDR2 SYGVNS. This CDR3 is built from 14 residues. This CDR3 is CASSGWTATYEQYF. CDR3 sequence (DNA): TGTGCCAGCAGTGGGTGGACAGCTACCTACGAGCAGTACTTC.

The rearrangement uses TRBV19 and TRBJ1-2; 7 nucleotides match TRBD1. The V segment lost 4 bases and the J segment 4 bases; nucleotides outside the gene matches: 9. CDR3 length equals 15 residues. Per germline, CDR1 LNHDA and CDR2 SQIVND (reference sequence). The CDR3 reads CASSKGDRDAYGYTF. In nucleotides, the CDR3 is TGTGCCAGTAGTAAGGGAGACAGGGACGCCTATGGCTACACCTTC.

This sequence joins TRBV4-1 and TRBJ2-7, with a possible D match to TRBD1 (6 bases). CDR1 and CDR2 (germline): MGHRA, YSYEKL. Trimming left V 0 bases short and J 3 bases short, with 12 bases between. The CDR3 length is 15 residues. The CDR3 is CASSQELGGFYEQYF. In DNA form, the CDR3 reads TGCGCCAGCAGCCAAGAGTTAGGGGGTTTCTACGAGCAGTACTTC.

The gene calls are TRBV5-4 and TRBJ2-7; 8 bases are shared with TRBD2. J was trimmed by 2 bases and V by 3 bases; bases with no gene match: 10. CDR1 is SGHNT and CDR2 is YYREEE in the germline V gene (reference sequence). This CDR3 is 16 amino acids long. The CDR3 sequence: CASSYIPGTRAYEQYF. The CDR3 DNA sequence: TGTGCCAGCAGCTACATCCCCGGGACTAGGGCCTACGAGCAGTACTTC.

The chain carries TRBV30 and TRBJ1-6; the match to TRBD1 covers 7 bases. Germline-derived CDR1 and CDR2 are GTSNPN and SVGIG (reference sequence). The CDR3 is made up of 13 amino acids. This CDR3 reads CAGRGQSNSPLHF. DNA for the CDR3: TGTGCGGGCAGGGGACAGTCAAATTCACCCCTCCACTTT.

This clone has only one observation. The chain carries TRBV4-3 and TRBJ2-4; D remains ambiguous. There are 15 residues in the CDR3. Looked up from germline, CDR1 is LGHNA and CDR2 is YSLEER. Trimming took off 0 bases at V and 6 bases at J, with 12 bases between the two ends. This chain's CDR3 is CASSQDLFRRNIQYF. The CDR3, as DNA: TGCGCCAGCAGCCAAGATCTTTTTAGGAGAAACATTCAGTACTTC.

The J gene is TRBJ2-4, the V gene TRBV3-1 (or the pseudogene TRBV3-2); 8 nucleotides align to TRBD1. This CDR3 is built from 14 residues. CDR1 and CDR2 from the germline V gene are LGHDT and YNNKEL (reference sequence). Trimming took 4 bases from V and 9 from J; bases not matched to a gene: 8. CDR3 DNA: TGTGCCAGCAGCCGCAGACAGGGGTTCGGCATTCAGTACTTC. Translating it yields CASSRRQGFGIQYF.

The chain carries TRBV11-2 and TRBJ2-5; D perhaps matches TRBD1 (6 bases). The CDR3 contains 17 residues. Germline values: CDR1 SGHAT, CDR2 FQNNGV. Trimming pared 3 bases from V and 2 bases from J, leaving 19 bases between. CDR3 sequence: CASSLDSESWNQETQYF. CDR3 DNA: TGTGCCAGCAGCTTGGACAGCGAGTCTTGGAATCAAGAGACCCAGTACTTC.

The V and J genes are TRBV4-1 and TRBJ2-7; TRBD2 might be the D (6 bases). The germline V gene has CDR1 MGHRA and CDR2 YSYEKL. Between the trimmed V and J ends, which lost 4 bases and 0 bases, there was a span of 16 bases. The CDR3 extends over 16 amino acids. The CDR3 here is CASSLSGGTASYEQYF. As DNA, the CDR3 is TGCGCCAGCAGCCTCTCTGGGGGGACTGCCTCCTACGAGCAGTACTTC.

The chain has TRBV7-2 and TRBJ2-3; 10 bases agree with TRBD2. In germline, CDR1 is SGHTA, CDR2 FQGNSA. With 2 bases clipped from V and 1 base from J, the junction kept 6 bases outside the gene matches. The CDR3 length is 17 residues. The CDR3 spells CASSLSRLAGRTDTQYF. The CDR3 coding sequence is TGTGCCAGCAGCTTATCCCGACTAGCGGGCCGCACAGATACGCAGTATTTT.

The chain combines TRBV24-1 with TRBJ2-5; TRBD1 matches at 8 bases. Germline loops: CDR1 KGHDR, CDR2 SFDVKD. The V segment lost 3 bases and the J segment 5 bases; nucleotides outside the gene matches: 10. There are 16 residues in the CDR3. DNA for the CDR3: TGTGCCACCAGTGATGCAACTTCAGGGGGCCGGGAGACCCAGTACTTC. It translates to CATSDATSGGRETQYF.

The chain has TRBV19 and TRBJ1-1, with TRBD1 identical over 8 bases. V trimming: 7 bases; J trimming: 3 bases; junction bases outside the gene matches: 7. Germline V gene sequence: CDR1 LNHDA, CDR2 SQIVND (reference sequence). This CDR3 has 14 residues. CDR3 sequence (DNA): TGTGCCAGTATCATGGACAGGGCACACACTGAAGCTTTCTTT. This gives the protein CASIMDRAHTEAFF.

The chain links TRBV10-3 to TRBJ1-1, with D possibly TRBD1 on 6 matching bases. Trimming pared 0 bases from V and 7 bases from J, leaving 12 bases between. Germline V gene sequence: CDR1 ENHRY, CDR2 SYGVKD. This CDR3 is 14 amino acids long. CDR3 region: CAISESGAGGEAFF. Here the CDR3 DNA reads TGTGCCATCAGTGAGTCGGGGGCGGGGGGTGAAGCTTTCTTT.

This clone has a handful of counts. The rearrangement links TRBV23-1 to TRBJ1-5, with D hard to call. TRBV23-1 is an ORF, and what it does is uncertain. The CDR3 is 16 amino acids. Trimming removed 0 bases at V and 0 bases at J, with 9 bases between. The CDR3: CASSQSGRDSNQPQHF. CDR3 nucleotides: TGCGCCAGCAGTCAATCGGGGAGAGATAGCAATCAGCCCCAGCATTTT.

The V and J genes are TRBV11-2 and TRBJ1-6; TRBD1 might be the D (6 bases). The CDR3 extends over 15 amino acids. Trimming took off 4 bases at V and 10 bases at J, with 17 bases between the two ends. CDR1 and CDR2 (germline): SGHAT, FQNNGV. The DNA for the CDR3 is TGTGCCAGCAGCTACCCCCGGGGGCGGGAGTCACCCCTCCACTTT. Translated, it gives CASSYPRGRESPLHF. The full variable domain, with the rest looked up from reference TRBV11-2 and TRBJ1-6, is EAGVAQSPRYKIIEKRQSVAFWCNPISGHATLYWYQQILGQGPKLLIQFQNNGVVDDSQLPKDRFSAERLKGVDSTLKIQPAKLEDSAVYLCASSYPRGRESPLHFGNGTRLTVT.

The chain links TRBV5-1 to TRBJ2-2; maybe TRBD1 (6 bases). Trimming took 4 bases from V and 5 from J, leaving 18 bases between them. Germline V CDR1 and CDR2: SGHRS, YFSETQ. CDR3 length: 16 residues. The CDR3 sequence: CASSAYTGSPTGELFF. CDR3 DNA: TGCGCCAGCAGCGCGTATACAGGGTCTCCTACCGGGGAGCTGTTTTTT.

The chain recombines TRBV12-5 with TRBJ2-2; TRBD2 is a possible D gene (5 bases). Per the germline V gene, CDR1 is LGHNT and CDR2 is FRNRAP. The V end lost 1 base, the J end lost 3 bases, and 9 bases lay between the germline ends. The length of the CDR3 is 15 residues. CDR3 DNA sequence: TGTGCTAGTGGTTTGGGAGGGCAGGACACCGGGGAGCTGTTTTTT. Translated: CASGLGGQDTGELFF.

The chain links TRBV6-4 to TRBJ2-1; 12 nucleotides agree with TRBD2. CDR3 size: 14 residues. V lost 2 bases and J lost 7; bases outside the gene matches: 0. CDR1 and CDR2 from the germline V gene are MRHNA and SNTAGT. The CDR3 nucleotides are TGTGCCAGCAGTGACCTAGCGGGAGGGAATGAGCAGTTCTTC. Amino acid sequence: CASSDLAGGNEQFF.

This chain's CDR3 is CASSRGGVYEQYF. The CDR3 DNA reads as TGTGCCAGCAGTCGGGGGGGAGTCTACGAGCAGTACTTC. This chain uses TRBV12-3 or TRBV12-4 with TRBJ2-7, with 8 bases aligning to TRBD2. V shed 5 bases, J shed 3 bases, and the junction held 3 bases outside the gene matches. This CDR3 is built from 13 residues.